This is a list of T cell receptor beta chains from one sample in a study of CD8 T cells in ankylosing spondylitis. TCRdb re-called the 5' RACE reads through MiXCR, storing one row per CDR3 protein. Of roughly 250,000 distinct CDR3 sequences listed, approximately 10% are singletons. The sample was blood, either unsorted or a sorted T cell fraction (not recorded which). These receptors originate from a male donor with ankylosing spondylitis or in good health (not recorded which). Both conserved end residues are part of each CDR3. A D gene is named only where the DNA matches it firmly. Clone size appears in some rows only: once, few, many, or a class for an expanded clone.

D gene	V gene	clone size	J gene	CDR3 DNA	CDR3 protein
NA	TRBV6-5	many	TRBJ1-1	TGTGCCAGCAGTTACTCCGGGGGTGCTAACACTGAAGCTTTCTTT	CASSYSGGANTEAFF
TRBD2	TRBV27	NA	TRBJ2-7	TGTGCCAGCAAGTCCAGCGGGGGGGCTGGTTACGAGCAGTACTTC	CASKSSGGAGYEQYF
NA	TRBV10-1	many	TRBJ1-1	TGCGCCAGCCGACAGCAAATTAACACTGAAGCTTTCTTT	CASRQQINTEAFF
NA	TRBV20-1	NA	TRBJ2-2	TGCAGTGCTAAGAACACCGGGGAGCTGTTTTTT	CSAKNTGELFF
NA	TRBV27	many	TRBJ1-2	TGTGCCAGCAGCCACACCATGGGGCAGGGGTATGGCTACACCTTC	CASSHTMGQGYGYTF
TRBD2	TRBV6-1	many	TRBJ2-1	TGTGCCAGCAGTCGCCACACTAGCGGAGCTTACAATGAGCAGTTCTTC	CASSRHTSGAYNEQFF
TRBD1	TRBV30	NA	TRBJ1-4	TGTGCCTGGAGTGTGACGACAGGGGGTAGTGAAAAACTGTTTTTT	CAWSVTTGGSEKLFF
NA	TRBV6-5	many	TRBJ1-4	TGTGCCAGCAGTTACACCCGGGCAGGCGGGGATGAAAAACTGTTTTTT	CASSYTRAGGDEKLFF
TRBD2	TRBV29-1	many	TRBJ2-1	TGCAGCGTTTTGGGACTAGCGGTCAATGAGCAGTTCTTC	CSVLGLAVNEQFF
NA	TRBV9	once	TRBJ1-1	TGTGCCAGCAGCGGACGAGTGAACACTGAAGCTTTCTTT	CASSGRVNTEAFF
TRBD2	TRBV5-1	many	TRBJ2-1	TGCGCCAGCAGCGGGGGGGGTATCGATGAGCAGTTCTTC	CASSGGGIDEQFF
NA	TRBV29-1	many	TRBJ2-3	TGCAGCGTTGAAGGGGCAGCCGATACGCAGTATTTT	CSVEGAADTQYF
NA	TRBV15	NA	TRBJ2-4	TGTGCCACCCTAGGACAAGCCAAAAACATTCAGTACTTC	CATLGQAKNIQYF
NA	TRBV3-1	many	TRBJ2-5	TGTGCCAGCAGCCAAGATTTCGGAGGCGGTGCAGAGACCCAGTACTTC	CASSQDFGGGAETQYF
TRBD1	TRBV6-4	many	TRBJ1-2	TGTGCCAGCAGTGACTCGACAGGGGATGGCTACACCTTC	CASSDSTGDGYTF
NA	TRBV30	NA	TRBJ1-5	TGTGCCTGGAGTGTGGGGGATCAGCCCCAGCATTTT	CAWSVGDQPQHF
TRBD2	TRBV7-1	few	TRBJ2-3	TGTGCCAGCAGCTCCCCCGGCGGGGGAGGGGCAGATACGCAGTATTTT	CASSSPGGGGADTQYF
NA	TRBV4-2	many	TRBJ1-2	TGTGCCAGCAGCCAAGATTGGCGGGGGGCTGGAGGCTACACCTTC	CASSQDWRGAGGYTF
TRBD1	TRBV14	many	TRBJ1-1	TGTGCCAGCAGCCAAGAAGCGGGGGACAGTCGTACTGAAGCTTTCTTT	CASSQEAGDSRTEAFF